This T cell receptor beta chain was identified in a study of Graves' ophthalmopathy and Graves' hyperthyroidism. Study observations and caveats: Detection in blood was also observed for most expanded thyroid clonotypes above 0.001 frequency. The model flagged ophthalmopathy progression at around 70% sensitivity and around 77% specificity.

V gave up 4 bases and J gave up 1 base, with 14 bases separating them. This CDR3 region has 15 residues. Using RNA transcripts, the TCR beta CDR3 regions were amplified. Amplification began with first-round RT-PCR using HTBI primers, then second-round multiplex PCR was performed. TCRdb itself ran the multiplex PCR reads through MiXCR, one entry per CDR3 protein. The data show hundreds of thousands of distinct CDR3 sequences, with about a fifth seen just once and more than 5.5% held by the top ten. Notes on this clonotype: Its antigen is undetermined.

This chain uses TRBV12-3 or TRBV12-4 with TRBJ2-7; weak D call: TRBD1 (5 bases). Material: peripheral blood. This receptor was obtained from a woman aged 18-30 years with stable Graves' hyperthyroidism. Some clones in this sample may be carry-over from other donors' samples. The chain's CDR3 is CASSSDQGMSYEQYF. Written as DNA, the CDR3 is TGTGCCAGCAGTTCCGACCAGGGCATGTCCTACGAGCAGTACTTC.